The 32 T cell receptor beta chains in this list originate from one sample, sequenced in a study of shared clonotypes between healthy human individuals. Sequencing was performed with immunoSEQ multiplex PCR; in TCRdb, only in-frame clones are kept and a portion is missing. In the table there are about 1.1 million clones, roughly 74% of which are singletons. The sample taken for sequencing was memory CD4+ T cells from PBMCs. Subset of the sample: CD45RA-negative fraction. The receptors stem from a man aged 18 to 30 in good health. Some clones in this sample may be carry-over from other donors' samples.

Turning to this clone: Other nucleotide sequences in the sample specify the same CDR3. The chain employs TRBV11-1 and TRBJ2-1; 10 nucleotides agree with TRBD1. Looked up from germline, CDR1 is SGHAT and CDR2 is FQDESV (reference sequence). This CDR3 comprises 14 residues. Germline trimming cut 4 bases from V and 6 bases from J; bases unmatched to any gene: 3. In nucleotides, the CDR3 is TGTGCCAGCAGCTCCCGGGACAGGGGCAATGAGCAGTTCTTC. This sequence encodes CASSSRDRGNEQFF.

With respect to this clone: The same CDR3 is also encoded by other DNA sequences in this sample. V gene TRBV27 combines with J gene TRBJ1-1; D might be TRBD1 (5 bases). Germline V gene sequence: CDR1 MNHEY, CDR2 SMNVEV (reference sequence). CDR3 length: 13 residues. Trimming stripped 5 bases from V and 0 bases from J, with 7 bases between. CDR3 loop: CASSLGLNTEAFF. CDR3 nucleotide sequence: TGTGCCAGCAGTCTGGGGCTGAACACTGAAGCTTTCTTT.

The chain has TRBV28 and TRBJ1-4; D possibly corresponds to TRBD1 (6 bases). This CDR3 is built from 17 residues. Germline CDR1 is MDHEN and CDR2 is SYDVKM. Between the trimmed V and J ends, which lost 7 bases and 6 bases, there was a span of 24 bases. Here the CDR3 reads CASTRSVRGPLDEKLFF. DNA of the CDR3: TGTGCCAGCACCCGATCGGTCCGGGGGCCATTGGATGAAAAACTGTTTTTT.

The J gene is TRBJ1-2, the V gene TRBV28; 11 nucleotides agree with TRBD1. The trim removed 6 bases at V and 3 bases at J, leaving 3 bases unmatched. Per the germline V gene, CDR1 is MDHEN and CDR2 is SYDVKM. The CDR3 totals 14 residues. This CDR3 reads CASRRDRGYYGYTF. The DNA for the CDR3 is TGTGCCAGCAGGAGGGACAGGGGGTACTATGGCTACACCTTC.

This clone was seen more than once but under ten times. V gene TRBV29-1 combines with J gene TRBJ2-3; 8 bases map to TRBD2. Germline CDR1 is SQVTM and CDR2 is ANQGSEA. CDR3 length: 13 amino acids. The ends lost 8 bases at V and 1 base at J; junction bases unmatched: 5. CDR3 amino acids: CSIVLAGTDTQYF. In DNA, the CDR3 is TGCAGCATCGTACTAGCGGGCACAGATACGCAGTATTTT.

This clone was recorded once. The CDR3 spells CASSLEGGFNQPQHF. The CDR3 DNA is TGCGCCAGCAGCTTGGAGGGGGGGTTCAATCAGCCCCAGCATTTT. J is TRBJ1-5 and V is TRBV5-1; D possibly corresponds to TRBD1 (6 bases). The CDR3 is 15 amino acids. Germline loops: CDR1 SGHRS, CDR2 YFSETQ. V lost 0 bases and J lost 3, with 10 bases in between.

Comment on this clone: Distinct nucleotide sequences in the sample also encode this CDR3. The V call is TRBV10-3, the J call TRBJ2-5; 7 bases agree with TRBD2. The trim removed 6 bases at V and 5 bases at J, leaving 12 bases unmatched. CDR1 is ENHRY and CDR2 is SYGVKD in the germline V gene. This CDR3 contains 15 residues. The CDR3 spells CAIRGSSGLQETQYF. Written as DNA, the CDR3 is TGTGCCATCAGGGGATCTAGCGGACTCCAGGAGACCCAGTACTTC.

This clone showed up just a few times. The chain combines TRBV28 with TRBJ1-2; D remains unclear. Trimming took off 6 bases at V and 10 bases at J, with 18 bases between the two ends. The CDR3 contains 13 residues. The germline CDR1 and CDR2 sequences are MDHEN and SYDVKM. The CDR3 DNA reads as TGTGCCAGCAGCACTCCGAAACAATCCCACTACACCTTC. Its protein is CASSTPKQSHYTF.

The chain is built from TRBV6-6 and TRBJ2-5; the D is unclear. This CDR3 has 13 residues. Trimming removed 6 bases from V and 2 bases from J, with 10 bases in between. The germline CDR1 and CDR2 sequences are MNHNY and SVGAGI (reference sequence). The CDR3 coding sequence is TGTGCCAGCAGAACTACTACTCAAGAGACCCAGTACTTC. Translation gives CASRTTTQETQYF.

J is TRBJ2-7 and V is TRBV6-4; TRBD1 agrees at 8 bases. The germline CDR1 and CDR2 sequences are MRHNA and SNTAGT. The trim removed 7 bases at V and 4 bases at J, leaving 12 bases unmatched. CDR3 length equals 15 residues. Here the CDR3 reads CASKCRRQGIYEQYF. The CDR3 bases are TGTGCCAGCAAATGCCGGCGACAGGGGATTTACGAGCAGTACTTC.

This clone was observed a few times. The chain uses TRBV2 and TRBJ1-2; the D is unclear. Trimming took off 1 base at V and 4 bases at J, with 7 bases between the two ends. Germline lookup yields CDR1 SNHLY and CDR2 FYNNEI. The CDR3 length is 13 residues. The CDR3 sequence is CASSEGPSYGYTF. CDR3 in DNA: TGTGCCAGCAGTGAAGGTCCCTCCTATGGCTACACCTTC.

The DNA for the CDR3 is TGTGCCAGCAGGGCAGGGACAATGGAAAACATTCAGTACTTC. Encoded protein: CASRAGTMENIQYF. J is TRBJ2-4 and V is TRBV6-1, with D possibly being TRBD1 (6 bases). Per germline, CDR1 MNHNS and CDR2 SASEGT. This CDR3 region has 14 residues. The germline V and J ends were trimmed by 6 bases and 5 bases, with 14 bases remaining between them.

The V gene is TRBV18, the J gene TRBJ1-5; D is unresolved. Germline V gene lookup returns CDR1 KGHSH and CDR2 LQKENI. The germline V and J ends were trimmed by 0 bases and 2 bases, with 8 bases remaining between them. The CDR3 totals 15 residues. The CDR3 reads CASSPPTMGNQPQHF. CDR3 coding DNA: TGTGCCAGCTCACCACCGACTATGGGCAATCAGCCCCAGCATTTT. Supplemented by reference TRBV18 and TRBJ1-5, the full variable domain reads NAGVMQNPRHLVRRRGQEARLRCSPMKGHSHVYWYRQLPEEGLKFMVYLQKENIIDESGMPKERFSAEFPKEGPSILRIQQVVRGDSAAYFCASSPPTMGNQPQHFGDGTRLSIL.

This chain uses TRBV5-4 with TRBJ2-5; D unresolved. The CDR3 is 14 residues long. Germline CDR1 reads SGHNT; CDR2 reads YYREEE (reference sequence). Trimming took off 4 bases at V and 4 bases at J, with 14 bases between the two ends. In DNA form, the CDR3 reads TGTGCCAGCAGCCCCAAGGTGGGTCCAGAGACCCAGTACTTC. This translates into CASSPKVGPETQYF.

The J gene is TRBJ2-7, the V gene TRBV11-3; the match to TRBD1 covers 8 bases. The length of the CDR3 is 12 residues. Per germline, CDR1 SGHNT and CDR2 YENEEA. Germline trimming cut 4 bases from V and 9 bases from J; bases unmatched to any gene: 5. The CDR3 DNA reads TGTGCCAGCAGCTCAAACAGGGGGACGCAGTACTTC. Translated: CASSSNRGTQYF.

CDR3 amino acids: CSVRVAGDQETQYF. Here the CDR3 DNA reads TGCAGCGTTCGCGTGGCGGGCGACCAAGAGACCCAGTACTTC. The chain combines TRBV29-1 with TRBJ2-5, with a tentative D call TRBD2 (5 bases). Germline CDR1 SQVTM, CDR2 ANQGSEA. The CDR3 is 14 amino acids. V gave up 5 bases and J gave up 0 bases, with 13 bases separating them.

This chain links TRBV18 with TRBJ2-5; 7 bases are shared with TRBD2. This CDR3 is built from 17 residues. V dropped 4 bases and J dropped 1; count of bases not matched to a gene: 12. Germline V gene sequence: CDR1 KGHSH, CDR2 LQKENI. The DNA for the CDR3 is TGTGCCAGCTCACGCTCGAGGACCCCGGGGGGCCAAGAGACCCAGTACTTC. Translated, it gives CASSRSRTPGGQETQYF.

V is TRBV10-3 and J is TRBJ1-5, with D uncertain. Trimming took 0 bases from V and 11 from J, leaving 14 bases between them. Germline V gene sequence: CDR1 ENHRY, CDR2 SYGVKD. This CDR3 is 14 amino acids long. The CDR3 loop reads CAISESSPSLTQHF. The CDR3 DNA is TGTGCCATCAGTGAGTCTTCCCCGTCACTGACCCAGCATTTT.

This clone was seen only a few times. J is TRBJ2-2 and V is TRBV30; 14 bases agree with TRBD2. V was clipped by 8 bases and J by 5 bases; unmatched bases: 4. The germline CDR1 and CDR2 sequences are GTSNPN and SVGIG (reference sequence). The CDR3 consists of 14 residues. Here the CDR3 reads CAVTSGRETGELFF. The CDR3 DNA reads as TGTGCCGTGACTAGCGGGAGGGAAACCGGGGAGCTGTTTTTT.

This chain links TRBV18 with TRBJ1-3; D remains unclear. CDR1 and CDR2 (germline): KGHSH, LQKENI. The CDR3 has 15 amino acids. Trimming removed 1 base from V and 4 bases from J, with 11 bases in between. In DNA, the CDR3 is TGTGCCAGCTCACCACTACCGGGATCCGGAAACACCATATATTTT. It is translated as CASSPLPGSGNTIYF.

This clone has only a few counts. The V and J genes are TRBV19 and TRBJ2-2; D possibly corresponds to TRBD1 (6 bases). Between the trimmed V and J ends, which lost 8 bases and 5 bases, there was a span of 21 bases. The CDR3 is 16 amino acids. CDR1 is LNHDA and CDR2 is SQIVND in the germline V gene (reference sequence). The CDR3 DNA sequence: TGTGCCAGTCAACAGGGACCCACGACGAGGACCGGGGAGCTGTTTTTT. Residues: CASQQGPTTRTGELFF.

This chain uses TRBV5-6 with TRBJ2-3; TRBD2 aligns across 9 bases. The CDR3 totals 15 residues. Germline assignment: CDR1 SGHDT and CDR2 YYEEEE. The V gene end was trimmed by 4 bases and the J gene end by 6 bases; junction bases not matched to a gene: 9. The CDR3 DNA reads TGTGCCAGCAGCCATACGCGGGAGGGTGGGGATACGCAGTATTTT. Amino acids: CASSHTREGGDTQYF.

The chain recombines TRBV11-1 with TRBJ2-7; D may be TRBD2 (6 bases). The CDR3 extends over 15 amino acids. Per germline, CDR1 SGHAT and CDR2 FQDESV (reference sequence). The V and J ends lost 1 base and 0 bases respectively, with 10 bases between them. The CDR3 protein is CASSLGGTISYEQYF. In DNA form, the CDR3 reads TGTGCCAGCAGCTTAGGCGGGACGATCTCCTACGAGCAGTACTTC.

The chain links TRBV2 to TRBJ2-6; 11 bases agree with TRBD2. This CDR3 has 18 amino acids. The trim removed 6 bases at V and 0 bases at J, leaving 7 bases unmatched. The germline gives CDR1 SNHLY, CDR2 FYNNEI. The CDR3 DNA sequence: TGTGCCAGCAGGCGCGGACTAGCGGGCCTCTCTGGGGCCAACGTCCTGACTTTC. Amino acid sequence: CASRRGLAGLSGANVLTF. Looking up the rest from reference TRBV2 and TRBJ2-6 gives the full variable domain: EPEVTQTPSHQVTQMGQEVILRCVPISNHLYFYWYRQILGQKVEFLVSFYNNEISEKSEIFDDQFSVERPDGSNFTLKIRSTKLEDSAMYFCASRRGLAGLSGANVLTFGAGSRLTVL.

The chain employs TRBV19 and TRBJ1-5, with D possibly TRBD1 on 5 matching bases. The CDR3 has 16 residues. Trimming cost V 5 bases and J 3 bases, with 17 bases left between them. Germline V CDR1 and CDR2: LNHDA, SQIVND (reference sequence). This chain's CDR3 is CASSPQGGRINQPQHF. The CDR3 nucleotides are TGTGCCAGTAGTCCCCAGGGCGGACGGATCAATCAGCCCCAGCATTTT.

The chain uses TRBV10-3 and TRBJ1-3; 7 nucleotides line up with TRBD1. The CDR3 length is 14 residues. Unmatched junction bases numbered 0, after V lost 3 bases and J lost 1 base. Germline assignment: CDR1 ENHRY and CDR2 SYGVKD. CDR3 DNA: TGTGCCATCAGTGACAGGGGGTCTGGAAACACCATATATTTT. Protein product: CAISDRGSGNTIYF.

The rearrangement joins TRBV7-9 to TRBJ1-5, with a tentative D call TRBD1 (5 bases). CDR3 length: 12 residues. V dropped 6 bases and J dropped 6 bases, with 9 bases sitting between them. The germline V gene has CDR1 SEHNR and CDR2 FQNEAQ (reference sequence). CDR3 nucleotide sequence: TGTGCCAGCAGTGACACAGGTCAGCCCCAGCATTTT. Its translation: CASSDTGQPQHF.

V is TRBV5-1 and J is TRBJ2-1, with TRBD2 identical over 9 bases. V dropped 0 bases and J dropped 4; count of bases not matched to a gene: 8. Germline CDR1 SGHRS, CDR2 YFSETQ. The CDR3 covers 17 residues. Here the CDR3 DNA reads TGCGCCAGCAGCTTGGATGGTAGCGGGAGTGGGTACAATGAGCAGTTCTTC. Protein sequence: CASSLDGSGSGYNEQFF.

This clone was counted a single time. J is TRBJ2-1 and V is TRBV18; 12 bases map to TRBD2. Germline CDR1 is KGHSH and CDR2 is LQKENI. This CDR3 is 16 amino acids long. The ends lost 5 bases at V and 1 base at J; junction bases unmatched: 3. The CDR3 nucleotides are TGTGCCAGCTCAGCCCTAGCGGGAGGGTCCTACAATGAGCAGTTCTTC. Translated: CASSALAGGSYNEQFF.

The chain links TRBV7-9 to TRBJ1-2; D is perhaps TRBD1 (5 bases). The CDR3 totals 14 residues. V was shortened by 5 bases and J by 4 bases, with 14 bases between the two germline ends. Germline CDR1 SEHNR, CDR2 FQNEAQ (reference sequence). The CDR3 region has the DNA TGTGCCAGCAGCCCCGCCACAGGTACCTATGGCTACACCTTC. Translating gives CASSPATGTYGYTF.

This clone was seen a handful of times. V gene TRBV7-8 combines with J gene TRBJ1-3; no firm D call. Germline CDR1 is SGHVS and CDR2 is FQNEAQ. V lost 3 bases and J 0 bases, leaving 6 bases between the germline ends. The CDR3 runs 14 residues. The CDR3 protein is CASSLSISGNTIYF. The CDR3 nucleotides read TGTGCCAGCAGCTTGTCTATCTCTGGAAACACCATATATTTT.

The chain uses TRBV28 and TRBJ2-4; no clear D gene. Germline-derived CDR1 and CDR2 are MDHEN and SYDVKM. V shed 3 bases and J shed 3 bases, with 24 bases lying between them. The CDR3 extends over 19 amino acids. The CDR3 here is CASSFPRLTPTLHKNIQYF. Here the CDR3 DNA reads TGTGCCAGCAGTTTCCCACGTCTGACTCCCACACTGCACAAAAACATTCAGTACTTC.